One sample yielded the 27 T cell receptor beta chains listed below, sequenced in a study of Graves' ophthalmopathy and Graves' hyperthyroidism. Beta-chain TCR CDR3 regions were amplified from RNA transcripts. RT-PCR in the first round used HTBI primers; a second-round multiplex PCR followed. TCRdb redid the calling of the multiplex PCR reads with MiXCR, one entry per CDR3 protein. The table has about 370,000 distinct CDR3 sequences, 18% seen once. Sequences were obtained from peripheral blood. All receptors derive from a woman between 18 and 30 years old with Graves' ophthalmopathy.

This clonotype was seen ten or more times. The chain employs TRBV6-2 or TRBV6-3 and TRBJ2-7; TRBD1 matches at 8 bases. The V gene's germline CDR1 is MNHEY and CDR2 SVGEGT. The CDR3 covers 14 residues. The trim removed 6 bases at V and 3 bases at J, leaving 7 bases unmatched. CDR3 loop: CASSHGTGGYEQYF. CDR3 nucleotides: TGTGCCAGCAGCCACGGGACAGGAGGCTACGAGCAGTACTTC.

This clonotype has at least ten counts. The CDR3 here is CASRKQGQHIQYF. In DNA form, the CDR3 reads TGTGCCAGCAGGAAACAAGGACAACACATTCAGTACTTC. The chain links TRBV3-1 to TRBJ2-4; possibly TRBD1 for D (5 bases). V dropped 6 bases and J dropped 8 bases, with 14 bases sitting between them. CDR1 is LGHDT, CDR2 YNNKEL, per germline (reference sequence). CDR3 size: 13 residues.

This clonotype was observed at least ten times. The J gene is TRBJ1-1, the V gene TRBV3-1, with 7 bases identical to TRBD1. The trim removed 4 bases at V and 10 bases at J, leaving 15 bases unmatched. Per the germline V gene, CDR1 is LGHDT and CDR2 is YNNKEL (reference sequence). CDR3 size: 15 residues. CDR3 DNA: TGTGCCAGCAGCCCCCGAGGAGGGGCAGGGGGGATAGCTTTCTTT. It specifies CASSPRGGAGGIAFF. The full variable domain, rest sourced from reference TRBV3-1 and TRBJ1-1, is DTAVSQTPKYLVTQMGNDKSIKCEQNLGHDTMYWYKQDSKKFLKIMFSYNNKELIINETVPNRFSPKSPDKAHLNLHINSLELGDSAVYFCASSPRGGAGGIAFFGQGTRLTVV.

V is TRBV27 and J is TRBJ2-2; D is unresolved. Germline lookup yields CDR1 MNHEY and CDR2 SMNVEV (reference sequence). V gave up 0 bases and J gave up 8 bases, with 7 bases separating them. This CDR3 is 13 amino acids long. The CDR3 is CASSLSVGGELFF. The CDR3 bases are TGTGCCAGCAGTTTATCCGTGGGGGGGGAGCTGTTTTTT.

This clonotype came up many times. The chain joins TRBV28 to TRBJ1-1; tentative D call: TRBD1 (5 bases). CDR3 size: 13 residues. Looked up from germline, CDR1 is MDHEN and CDR2 is SYDVKM. The ends were cut back, 6 bases at V and 6 bases at J, with 14 bases in the middle. CDR3 nucleotide sequence: TGTGCCAGCAGCCGTGGCAGGGCCCCTGAAGCTTTCTTT. The encoded protein is CASSRGRAPEAFF.

This clonotype has at least ten counts. The J gene is TRBJ2-7, the V gene TRBV12-3 or TRBV12-4; 7 positions agree with TRBD1. V lost 5 bases and J lost 1; bases outside the gene matches: 8. This CDR3 has 15 amino acids. DNA of the CDR3: TGTGCCAGCAGTGACGTTGGGACAGCGTCCTACGAGCAGTACTTC. This gives the protein CASSDVGTASYEQYF.

This clonotype has ten or more counts. This chain connects TRBV10-3 to TRBJ2-7, with 9 bases lining up with TRBD2. Germline values: CDR1 ENHRY, CDR2 SYGVKD. Trimming cost V 0 bases and J 3 bases; bases outside gene matches: 3. The CDR3 contains 15 residues. The CDR3 loop is CAISESAGGVYEQYF. CDR3 bases: TGTGCCATCAGTGAGTCTGCGGGGGGGGTCTACGAGCAGTACTTC.

The chain joins TRBV5-1 to TRBJ2-7, with D uncertain. Between the trimmed V and J ends, which lost 3 bases and 5 bases, there was a span of 6 bases. CDR3 length: 11 residues. The germline CDR1 and CDR2 sequences are SGHRS and YFSETQ. DNA for the CDR3: TGCGCCAGCAGCTGGATGGACGAGCAGTACTTC. Its translation is CASSWMDEQYF. Full variable domain (outside the CDR3, taken from reference TRBV5-1 and TRBJ2-7): KAGVTQTPRYLIKTRGQQVTLSCSPISGHRSVSWYQQTPGQGLQFLFEYFSETQRNKGNFPGRFSGRQFSNSRSEMNVSTLELGDSALYLCASSWMDEQYFGPGTRLTVT.

This clonotype was observed many times. V usage is TRBV20-1 and J usage is TRBJ2-2; 14 bases are shared with TRBD2. This CDR3 comprises 16 residues. Germline V lookup: CDR1 DFQATT, CDR2 SNEGSKA (reference sequence). J was trimmed by 2 bases and V by 5 bases; bases with no gene match: 4. CDR3 DNA: TGCAGTGCTGGGACTAGCGGGAGCCCAAACACCGGGGAGCTGTTTTTT. Its protein is CSAGTSGSPNTGELFF.

This clonotype was seen repeatedly, ten times or more. V is TRBV2 and J is TRBJ1-6; D is perhaps TRBD1 (5 bases). V lost 6 bases and J 7 bases, leaving 22 bases between the germline ends. The germline CDR1 and CDR2 sequences are SNHLY and FYNNEI. The CDR3 spans 17 residues. Written as DNA, the CDR3 is TGTGCCAGCAGGGCCTCCGCGGGGGGGACGGGCAATTCACCCCTCCACTTT. Its protein is CASRASAGGTGNSPLHF.

This clonotype was counted ten times or more. The chain carries TRBV10-1 and TRBJ2-2; no reliable D call. This CDR3 has 12 residues. In germline, CDR1 is WNHNN, CDR2 SYGVQD (reference sequence). Trimming took 3 bases from V and 7 from J, leaving 6 bases between them. The CDR3 DNA reads as TGCGCCAGCAGTGAACGTTACGGGGAGCTGTTTTTT. Encoded protein: CASSERYGELFF.

The table lists this clonotype with many counts. The chain is built from TRBV3-1 and TRBJ1-2, with D possibly TRBD1 on 5 matching bases. V was trimmed by 0 bases and J by 4 bases, leaving 12 bases between them. CDR1 and CDR2 (germline): LGHDT, YNNKEL (reference sequence). There are 15 residues in the CDR3. This CDR3 reads CASSQERGRSYGYTF. CDR3 in DNA: TGTGCCAGCAGCCAAGAACGGGGACGCAGCTATGGCTACACCTTC.

This clonotype was seen many times. V usage is TRBV6-5 and J usage is TRBJ2-2, with D hard to call. Deletions cut 1 base from V and 2 bases from J, with 11 bases between. This CDR3 has 16 residues. Germline V CDR1 and CDR2: MNHEY, SVGAGI. The CDR3: CASSYWAWSNTGELFF. The CDR3 region has the DNA TGTGCCAGCAGTTACTGGGCCTGGTCTAACACCGGGGAGCTGTTTTTT.

This clonotype was detected ten times or more. This rearrangement joins TRBV7-2 to TRBJ1-1; 7 bases match TRBD1. J lost 4 bases, V lost 1 base, and 6 bases had no gene match. This CDR3 has 15 residues. Germline values: CDR1 SGHTA, CDR2 FQGNSA. The CDR3 region is CASSLDRGVGTEAFF. The CDR3 coding sequence is TGTGCCAGCAGCTTAGACAGGGGTGTGGGCACTGAAGCTTTCTTT.

The V gene is TRBV5-6, the J gene TRBJ2-7, with 9 bases lining up with TRBD2. The CDR3 spans 14 residues. With 3 bases clipped from V and 2 bases from J, the junction kept 3 bases outside the gene matches. The germline CDR1 and CDR2 sequences are SGHDT and YYEEEE. CDR3 in amino acids: CASSYGTSTYEQYF. Here the CDR3 DNA reads TGTGCCAGCAGCTACGGGACTAGCACCTACGAGCAGTACTTC.

This clonotype was picked up many times. The V and J genes are TRBV6-5 and TRBJ2-7; D gene uncertain. V was clipped by 2 bases and J by 2 bases, with 13 bases between them. This CDR3 spans 15 amino acids. Germline V lookup: CDR1 MNHEY, CDR2 SVGAGI. The CDR3 region has the DNA TGTGCCAGCAGTTACCGGGTCAAAGGGCCCTACGAGCAGTACTTC. Translated, it gives CASSYRVKGPYEQYF.

The chain employs TRBV6-2 or TRBV6-3 and TRBJ2-5; D is possibly TRBD1 (6 bases). This CDR3 has 16 amino acids. Trimming removed 2 bases from V and 0 bases from J, with 13 bases in between. Germline-derived CDR1 and CDR2 are MNHEY and SVGEGT. CDR3 nucleotide sequence: TGTGCCAGCAGTTACGACAGGACCGAATACCAAGAGACCCAGTACTTC. Encoded protein: CASSYDRTEYQETQYF.

This clonotype was observed at least ten times. This chain joins TRBV9 and TRBJ2-7, with 7 nucleotides matching TRBD2. CDR3 length: 11 residues. J lost 5 bases, V lost 7 bases, and 3 bases had no gene match. Germline V CDR1 and CDR2: SGDLS, YYNGEE. The CDR3 spells CASGRADEQYF. The CDR3 DNA reads TGTGCCAGCGGGAGGGCCGACGAGCAGTACTTC. Together with reference TRBV9 and TRBJ2-7, the CDR3 gives the full variable domain: DSGVTQTPKHLITATGQRVTLRCSPRSGDLSVYWYQQSLDQGLQFLIQYYNGEERAKGNILERFSAQQFPDLHSELNLSSLELGDSALYFCASGRADEQYFGPGTRLTVT.

This clonotype was observed many times. The conserved final phenylalanine or tryptophan is absent from the CDR3, which likely points to a read error. DNA of the CDR3: TGTGCCAGCAGCTTTGAACGGGGAACGGCGAGCAATCAGCCCCAGCATTCT. Translation: CASSFERGTASNQPQHS. The V call is TRBV11-2, the J call TRBJ1-5; the D is unclear. In germline, CDR1 is SGHAT, CDR2 FQNNGV. Trimming removed 3 bases from V and 1 base from J, with 16 bases in between. The CDR3 extends over 17 amino acids.

This clonotype was counted at least ten times. The rearrangement links TRBV7-2 to TRBJ2-7; D gene uncertain. Germline V gene data show CDR1 as SGHTA and CDR2 as FQGNSA. V lost 5 bases, J lost 4 bases, and 9 bases lay in between. The CDR3 totals 12 residues. The CDR3 DNA sequence: TGTGCCAGCAGCCCTGGTTGGTACGAGCAGTACTTC. Translating it yields CASSPGWYEQYF.

The chain carries TRBV4-2 and TRBJ2-2, with D tentatively TRBD1 or TRBD2 (5 bases each). The CDR3 is made up of 15 amino acids. Germline values: CDR1 LGHNA, CDR2 YNFKEQ. V was cut by 4 bases and J by 4 bases, with 13 bases left in between. The CDR3 DNA is TGTGCCAGCAGCCGACCTGCTGGGGGCACCGGGGAGCTGTTTTTT. Amino acids: CASSRPAGGTGELFF.

There are many counts of this clonotype. This rearrangement joins TRBV13 to TRBJ2-7, with D perhaps assigned TRBD1 or TRBD2 (6 bases each). V lost 6 bases to trimming and J lost 9 bases, with 18 bases between them. The CDR3 sequence is 13 residues long. From germline, CDR1 is PRHDT and CDR2 FYEKMQ (reference sequence). In DNA form, the CDR3 reads TGTGCCAGCAGTCAAACGGGGGCGCCGGGGCAGTACTTC. Its translation: CASSQTGAPGQYF. Drawing the rest from reference TRBV13 and TRBJ2-7, the complete variable domain is AAGVIQSPRHLIKEKRETATLKCYPIPRHDTVYWYQQGPGQDPQFLISFYEKMQSDKGSIPDRFSAQQFSDYHSELNMSSLELGDSALYFCASSQTGAPGQYFGPGTRLTVT.

This clonotype was seen ten or more times. The rearrangement joins TRBV7-2 to TRBJ2-7; D possibly uses TRBD1 or TRBD2 (5 bases each). Germline V gene lookup returns CDR1 SGHTA and CDR2 FQGNSA. The V end was cut by 0 bases, the J end by 0 bases, with 12 bases between. The CDR3 extends over 16 amino acids. CDR3 nucleotides: TGTGCCAGCAGCTTAGCGCTTTGGGACGCCTCCTACGAGCAGTACTTC. Translated, it gives CASSLALWDASYEQYF.

This clonotype occurred many times. V and J are TRBV18 and TRBJ1-1, with 8 positions matching TRBD1. Germline V CDR1 and CDR2: KGHSH, LQKENI. The CDR3 loop spans 17 amino acids. V shed 6 bases and J 5 bases; nucleotides not matched to a gene: 17. CDR3 sequence reads: CASSPTLGTGGNTEAFF. The CDR3 nucleotides are TGTGCCAGCTCGCCAACATTAGGGACAGGCGGAAATACTGAAGCTTTCTTT.

The chain employs TRBV11-2 and TRBJ2-5, with D tentatively TRBD2 (6 bases). CDR3 length equals 17 residues. The germline V gene has CDR1 SGHAT and CDR2 FQNNGV. Trimming pared 1 base from V and 5 bases from J, leaving 20 bases between. Here the CDR3 DNA reads TGTGCCAGCAGCTTAGGAATTTTGGCGGGAAAGGGGGAGACCCAGTACTTC. Translating it yields CASSLGILAGKGETQYF.

This clonotype appeared many times. V is TRBV7-6 and J is TRBJ2-5; the match to TRBD1 covers 9 bases. CDR3 size: 16 residues. Germline values: CDR1 SGHVS, CDR2 FNYEAQ. The V and J ends lost 5 bases and 5 bases, in that order; junction bases with no gene match: 12. CDR3 coding DNA: TGTGCCAGCAGCCCTACCGGGACAGGGCTTTCGGAGACCCAGTACTTC. Translating gives CASSPTGTGLSETQYF.

This clonotype was seen at least ten times. V gene TRBV28 combines with J gene TRBJ1-1; D ambiguous. This CDR3 comprises 13 residues. The germline V and J ends were trimmed by 5 bases and 5 bases, with 12 bases remaining between them. CDR1 and CDR2 from the germline V gene are MDHEN and SYDVKM. The CDR3: CASSPRPSTEAFF. The CDR3 DNA sequence: TGTGCCAGCAGTCCCCGCCCCTCGACTGAAGCTTTCTTT.